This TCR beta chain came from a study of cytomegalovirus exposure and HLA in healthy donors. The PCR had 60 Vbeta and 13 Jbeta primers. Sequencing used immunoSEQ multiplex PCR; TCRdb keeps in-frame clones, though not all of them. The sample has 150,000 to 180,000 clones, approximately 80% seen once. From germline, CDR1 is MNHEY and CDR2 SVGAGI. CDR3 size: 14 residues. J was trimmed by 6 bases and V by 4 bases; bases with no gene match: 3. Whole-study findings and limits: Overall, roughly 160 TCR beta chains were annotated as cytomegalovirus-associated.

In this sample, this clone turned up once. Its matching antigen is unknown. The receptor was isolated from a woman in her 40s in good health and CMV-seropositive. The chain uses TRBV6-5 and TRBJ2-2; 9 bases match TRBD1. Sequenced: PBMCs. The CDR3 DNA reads TGTGCCAGCAGTTGGGACAGGGTCGCCGGGGAGCTGTTTTTT. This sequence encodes CASSWDRVAGELFF.